A selection of T cell receptor beta chains follows, all from one sample in a study of OX40 agonist ivuxolimab in advanced cancers. The protocol was immunoSEQ multiplex PCR, while the TCRdb copy is restricted to in-frame clones and leaves out a portion. The sample includes about 37,000 clones, around four fifths of them seen just once. The source was CD4+ or CD8+ T cells sorted from blood, collected in a trial of the OX40 agonist ivuxolimab. Receptor source: an adult with an advanced solid tumor such as melanoma, head and neck, liver or kidney cancer. Both conserved end residues are part of each CDR3. D genes are given only for firm matches.

J: TRBJ1-5
D: NA
V: TRBV7-9
CDR3: CASSGGGQPQHF

J: TRBJ2-7
D: TRBD1
V: TRBV7-2
CDR3: CASSSRQGARGEQYF

J: TRBJ2-1
D: TRBD1
V: TRBV4-3
CDR3: CASSHGQGGPNEQFF

J: TRBJ2-7
D: TRBD2
V: TRBV5-1
CDR3: CASRRTSGGYYEQYF

J: TRBJ2-5
D: NA
V: TRBV5-6
CDR3: CASSPPRVGETQYF

J: TRBJ1-1
D: NA
V: TRBV5-6
CDR3: CASSYNLGEGEAFF

J: TRBJ1-5
D: NA
V: TRBV7-6
CDR3: CASSDGTAPQHF

J: TRBJ2-1
D: TRBD2
V: TRBV11-3
CDR3: CASSGRTSGDDNEQFF

J: TRBJ2-7
D: NA
V: TRBV30
CDR3: CAWSGIWAAEQYF

J: TRBJ1-1
D: NA
V: TRBV6-6
CDR3: CASSYGALAFF

J: TRBJ2-3
D: TRBD2
V: TRBV14
CDR3: CASSQELAATDTQYF

J: TRBJ1-1
D: TRBD1
V: TRBV5-1
CDR3: CASSLAGGYTEAFF

J: TRBJ2-5
D: NA
V: TRBV7-7
CDR3: CASSLARATQETQYF

J: TRBJ1-5
D: NA
V: TRBV7-9
CDR3: CASSGGGGNQPQHF

J: TRBJ2-5
D: TRBD1
V: TRBV5-6
CDR3: CASSSEDRVEETQYF

J: TRBJ2-2
D: NA
V: TRBV21-1
CDR3: CASSQRGGALERTGELFF

J: TRBJ2-1
D: TRBD2
V: TRBV6-4
CDR3: CASSEWEGYNEQFF

J: TRBJ2-5
D: TRBD2
V: TRBV5-5
CDR3: CASSLGPAGGQETQYF

J: TRBJ2-7
D: NA
V: TRBV7-2
CDR3: CASSQGGREQYF

J: TRBJ2-2
D: NA
V: TRBV7-2
CDR3: CASSSPEIGELFF

J: TRBJ2-7
D: NA
V: TRBV28
CDR3: CASKVVGPYEQYF

J: TRBJ2-3
D: NA
V: TRBV2
CDR3: CASRFMSDTQYF

J: TRBJ2-1
D: TRBD1
V: TRBV5-5
CDR3: CASSLGQGGWNEQFF

J: TRBJ2-3
D: TRBD1
V: TRBV5-1
CDR3: CASRPTGGRTDTQYF

J: TRBJ2-7
D: NA
V: TRBV9
CDR3: CASSATGTHYEQYF

J: TRBJ2-2
D: TRBD1
V: TRBV5-8
CDR3: CASSLGQVNTGELFF

J: TRBJ2-1
D: TRBD2
V: TRBV4-1
CDR3: CASSQVGGRAKGNEQFF

J: TRBJ2-5
D: TRBD2
V: TRBV7-3
CDR3: CASSPSGPWGTQYF

J: TRBJ2-5
D: NA
V: TRBV7-8
CDR3: CASSLRGEEQDGETQYF

J: TRBJ2-7
D: NA
V: TRBV4-3
CDR3: CASSQEYASYEQYF

J: TRBJ2-3
D: TRBD2
V: TRBV5-4
CDR3: CASRPLAGADTQYF

J: TRBJ1-2
D: TRBD1
V: TRBV7-9
CDR3: CASSSPGDRVESVIYGYTF

J: TRBJ2-1
D: NA
V: TRBV29-1
CDR3: CSVVSFSYNEQFF

J: TRBJ2-5
D: NA
V: TRBV27
CDR3: CASSLSGGYQETQYF

J: TRBJ2-4
D: NA
V: TRBV7-2
CDR3: CASSPKDKGNIQYF

J: NA
D: TRBD1
V: TRBV29-1
CDR3: CSVEAHTGQGLSYEQYF

J: TRBJ2-7
D: NA
V: TRBV2
CDR3: CANTDGAYEQYF

J: TRBJ2-1
D: TRBD2
V: TRBV11-1
CDR3: CASSSAVAGGTYNEQFF

J: TRBJ2-3
D: TRBD2
V: TRBV9
CDR3: CASNLAGGTTDTQYF

J: TRBJ2-6
D: NA
V: TRBV7-7
CDR3: CASSLGPAAGANVLTF

J: TRBJ2-2
D: TRBD1
V: TRBV7-9
CDR3: CASSFGTAGELFF

J: TRBJ2-7
D: TRBD1
V: TRBV7-9
CDR3: CASSRGRTGYGNEQYF

J: TRBJ2-1
D: TRBD2
V: TRBV7-9
CDR3: CASSLNSGISYNEQFF

J: TRBJ2-7
D: NA
V: TRBV12-5
CDR3: CASGLTGIYEQYF

J: TRBJ2-1
D: NA
V: TRBV6-5
CDR3: CASSLGLSSYNEQFF

J: TRBJ2-7
D: TRBD2
V: TRBV6-1
CDR3: CASRSGGTYEQYF

J: TRBJ1-2
D: NA
V: TRBV29-1
CDR3: CSVEGRSRFYGYTF

J: TRBJ1-4
D: TRBD1
V: TRBV7-8
CDR3: CASSLSDRGYNEKLFF

J: TRBJ2-1
D: NA
V: TRBV6-4
CDR3: CASSDFGAEQFF

J: TRBJ2-2
D: TRBD1
V: TRBV29-1
CDR3: CSMTGRNTGELFF

J: TRBJ2-7
D: TRBD2
V: TRBV4-3
CDR3: CASSQDIALGGRKYF

J: TRBJ2-7
D: TRBD1
V: TRBV7-3
CDR3: CASGQGNEQYF

J: TRBJ2-5
D: TRBD2
V: TRBV7-7
CDR3: CASSLALGGETQYF

J: TRBJ1-5
D: NA
V: TRBV4-1
CDR3: CASSQGTGVNQPQHF

J: TRBJ2-1
D: NA
V: TRBV4-1
CDR3: CASSQDRDTYNEQFF